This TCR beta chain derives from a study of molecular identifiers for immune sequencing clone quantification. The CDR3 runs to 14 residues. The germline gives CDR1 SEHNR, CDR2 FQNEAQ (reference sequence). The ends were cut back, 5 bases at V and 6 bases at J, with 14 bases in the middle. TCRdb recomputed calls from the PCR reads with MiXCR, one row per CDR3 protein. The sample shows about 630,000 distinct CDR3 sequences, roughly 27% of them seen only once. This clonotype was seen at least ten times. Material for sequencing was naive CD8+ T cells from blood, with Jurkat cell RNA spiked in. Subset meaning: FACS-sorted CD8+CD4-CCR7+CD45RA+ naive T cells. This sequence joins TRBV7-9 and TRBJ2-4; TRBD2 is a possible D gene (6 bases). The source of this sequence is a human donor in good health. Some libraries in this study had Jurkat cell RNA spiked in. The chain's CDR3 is CASSPPIGGNIQYF. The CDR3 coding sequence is TGTGCCAGCAGCCCTCCCATCGGGGGAAACATTCAGTACTTC.